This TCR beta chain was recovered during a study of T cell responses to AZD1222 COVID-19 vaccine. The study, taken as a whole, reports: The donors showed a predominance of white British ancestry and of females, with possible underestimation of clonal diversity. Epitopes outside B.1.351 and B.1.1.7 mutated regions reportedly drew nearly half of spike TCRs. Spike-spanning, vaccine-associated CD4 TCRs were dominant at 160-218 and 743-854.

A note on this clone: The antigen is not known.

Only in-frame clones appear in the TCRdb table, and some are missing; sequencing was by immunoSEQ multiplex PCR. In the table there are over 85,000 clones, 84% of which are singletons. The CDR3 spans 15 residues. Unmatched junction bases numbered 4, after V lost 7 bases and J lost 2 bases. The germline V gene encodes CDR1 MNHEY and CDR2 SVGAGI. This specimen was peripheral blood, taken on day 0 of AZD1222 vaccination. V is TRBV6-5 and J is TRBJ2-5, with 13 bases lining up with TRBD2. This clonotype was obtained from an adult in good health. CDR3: CASIRLAGGQETQYF. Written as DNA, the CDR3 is TGTGCCAGCATTCGACTAGCGGGGGGTCAAGAGACCCAGTACTTC.